This T cell receptor (beta chain) emerged from a study of blood T cells in healthy people across ages. Study-level background: Template switching captured about one barcoded beta molecule per two T cells.

CDR3 size: 14 residues. V gave up 7 bases and J gave up 5 bases; unmatched junction bases: 10. Germline values: CDR1 MNHEY, CDR2 SVGEGT. A second PCR, run for about 7 to 11 cycles, used a sample-barcoded 5' primer plus a J-beta primer mix. TCRdb used MiXCR to reprocess the 5' RACE reads, holding one entry per CDR3 protein. The sample carries approximately 400,000 distinct CDR3 sequences, about 49% recorded once. This clonotype was seen more than once but under ten times. The rearrangement links TRBV6-2 or TRBV6-3 to TRBJ2-5; 7 bases agree with TRBD2. Sequenced: blood. This receptor was taken from a man in his sixties in good health. CDR3 DNA sequence: TGTGCCAGCACCTTCCGACTAGCTTCTGAGACCCAGTACTTC. It encodes CASTFRLASETQYF.